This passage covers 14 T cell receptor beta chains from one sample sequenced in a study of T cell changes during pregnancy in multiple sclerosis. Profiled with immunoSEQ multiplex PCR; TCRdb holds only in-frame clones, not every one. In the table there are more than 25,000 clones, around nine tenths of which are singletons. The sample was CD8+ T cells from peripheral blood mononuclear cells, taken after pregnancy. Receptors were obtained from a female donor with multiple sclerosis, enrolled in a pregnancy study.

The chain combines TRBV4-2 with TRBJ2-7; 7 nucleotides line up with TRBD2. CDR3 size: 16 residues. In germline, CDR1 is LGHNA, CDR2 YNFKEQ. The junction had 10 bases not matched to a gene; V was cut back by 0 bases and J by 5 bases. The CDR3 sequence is CASSQDFQRGGNEQYF. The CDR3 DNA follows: TGTGCCAGCAGCCAAGATTTTCAGCGGGGTGGGAACGAGCAGTACTTC.

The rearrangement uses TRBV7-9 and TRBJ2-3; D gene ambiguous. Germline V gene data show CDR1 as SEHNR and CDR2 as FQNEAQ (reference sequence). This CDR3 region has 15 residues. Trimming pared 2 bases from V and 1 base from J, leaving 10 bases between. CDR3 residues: CASSLSDLGTDTQYF. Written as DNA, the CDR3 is TGTGCCAGCAGCTTAAGCGATCTGGGCACAGATACGCAGTATTTT.

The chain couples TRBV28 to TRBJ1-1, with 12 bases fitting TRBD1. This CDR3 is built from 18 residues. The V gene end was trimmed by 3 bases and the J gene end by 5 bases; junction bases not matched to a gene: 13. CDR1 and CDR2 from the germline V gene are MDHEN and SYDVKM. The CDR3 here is CASSLPGTGGVYWTEAFF. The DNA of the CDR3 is TGTGCCAGCAGTTTGCCGGGGACAGGGGGCGTTTATTGGACTGAAGCTTTCTTT.

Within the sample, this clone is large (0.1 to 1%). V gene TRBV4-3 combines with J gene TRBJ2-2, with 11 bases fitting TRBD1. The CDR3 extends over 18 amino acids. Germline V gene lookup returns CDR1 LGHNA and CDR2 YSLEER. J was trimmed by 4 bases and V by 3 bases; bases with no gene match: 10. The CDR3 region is CASSHSRTGGYGTGELFF. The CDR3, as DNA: TGCGCCAGCAGCCACTCCCGGACAGGGGGCTACGGCACCGGGGAGCTGTTTTTT.

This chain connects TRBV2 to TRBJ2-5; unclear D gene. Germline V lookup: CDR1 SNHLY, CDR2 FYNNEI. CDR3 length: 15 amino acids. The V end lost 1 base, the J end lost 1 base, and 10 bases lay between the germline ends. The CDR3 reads CASSEGPGSQETQYF. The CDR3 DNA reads TGTGCCAGCAGTGAAGGCCCTGGCAGCCAAGAGACCCAGTACTTC.

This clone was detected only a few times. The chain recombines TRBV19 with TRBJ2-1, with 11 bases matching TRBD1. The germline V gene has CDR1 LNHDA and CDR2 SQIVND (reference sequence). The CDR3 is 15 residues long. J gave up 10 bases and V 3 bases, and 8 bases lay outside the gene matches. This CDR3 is CASSIGQGASWEQFF. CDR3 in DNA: TGTGCCAGTAGTATCGGACAGGGGGCTTCTTGGGAGCAGTTCTTC.

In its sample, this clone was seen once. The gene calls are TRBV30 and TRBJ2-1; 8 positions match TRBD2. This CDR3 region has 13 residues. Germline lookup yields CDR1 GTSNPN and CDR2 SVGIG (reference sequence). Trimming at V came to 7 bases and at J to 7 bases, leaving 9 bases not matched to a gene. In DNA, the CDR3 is TGTGCCTCCTTCAGCGGGAGAGCAAATGAGCAGTTCTTC. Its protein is CASFSGRANEQFF.

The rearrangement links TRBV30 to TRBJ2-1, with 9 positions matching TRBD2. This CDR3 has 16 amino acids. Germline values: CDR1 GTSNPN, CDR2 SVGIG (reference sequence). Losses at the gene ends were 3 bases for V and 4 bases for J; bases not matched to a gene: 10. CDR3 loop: CAWSRPGLAGYNEQFF. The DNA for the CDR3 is TGTGCCTGGAGCCGACCGGGACTAGCAGGTTACAATGAGCAGTTCTTC. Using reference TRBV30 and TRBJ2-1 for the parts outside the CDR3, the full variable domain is SQTIHQWPATLVQPVGSPLSLECTVEGTSNPNLYWYRQAAGRGLQLLFYSVGIGQISSEVPQNLSASRPQDRQFILSSKKLLLSDSGFYLCAWSRPGLAGYNEQFFGPGTRLTVL.

The DNA for the CDR3 is TGTGCCAGCAGTTTATTTGGGGGCGGGAGAACGAATGAGCAGTTCTTC. Translated, it gives CASSLFGGGRTNEQFF. This chain uses TRBV27 with TRBJ2-1; TRBD2 might be the D (7 bases). The CDR3 covers 16 residues. V was trimmed by 1 base and J by 7 bases, leaving 17 bases between them. CDR1 is MNHEY, CDR2 SMNVEV, per germline (reference sequence).

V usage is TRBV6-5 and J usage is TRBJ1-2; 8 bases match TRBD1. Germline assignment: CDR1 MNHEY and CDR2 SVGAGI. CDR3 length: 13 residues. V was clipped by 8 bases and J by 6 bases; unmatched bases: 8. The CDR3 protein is CASARGTGDGYTF. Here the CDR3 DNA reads TGTGCCAGCGCACGTGGGACAGGAGATGGCTACACCTTC.

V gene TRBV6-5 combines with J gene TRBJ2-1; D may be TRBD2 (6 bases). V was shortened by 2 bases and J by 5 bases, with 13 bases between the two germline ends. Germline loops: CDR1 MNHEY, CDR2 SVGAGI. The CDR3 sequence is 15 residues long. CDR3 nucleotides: TGTGCCAGCAGTTACATGGGGGAGGCTAACAATGAGCAGTTCTTC. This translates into CASSYMGEANNEQFF.

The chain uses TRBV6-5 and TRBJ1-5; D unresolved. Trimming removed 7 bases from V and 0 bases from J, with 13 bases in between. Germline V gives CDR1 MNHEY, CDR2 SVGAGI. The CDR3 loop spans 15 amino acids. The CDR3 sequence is CASIFPHFSNQPQHF. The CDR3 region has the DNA TGTGCCAGCATCTTCCCACATTTTAGCAATCAGCCCCAGCATTTT.

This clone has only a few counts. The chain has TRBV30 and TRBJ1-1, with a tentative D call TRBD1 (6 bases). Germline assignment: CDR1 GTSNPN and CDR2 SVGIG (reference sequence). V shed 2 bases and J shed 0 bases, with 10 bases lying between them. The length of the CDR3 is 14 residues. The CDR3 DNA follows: TGTGCCTGGAGTTTGGACAGCATGAACACTGAAGCTTTCTTT. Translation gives CAWSLDSMNTEAFF.

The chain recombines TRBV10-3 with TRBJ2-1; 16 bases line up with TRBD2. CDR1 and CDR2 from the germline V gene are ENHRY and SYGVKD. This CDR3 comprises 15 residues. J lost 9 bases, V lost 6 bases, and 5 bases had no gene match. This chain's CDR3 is CAIRGTSGRAPEQFF. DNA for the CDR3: TGTGCCATCAGAGGGACTAGCGGGAGGGCCCCTGAGCAGTTCTTC.